This entry features one T cell receptor beta chain sequence. Trimming shortened V by 0 bases and J by 6 bases, and 7 bases separated the two germline ends. Germline V CDR1 and CDR2: SGHRS, YFSETQ. The CDR3 loop spans 13 amino acids. This table comes from immunoSEQ multiplex PCR, and its TCRdb copy is limited to in-frame clones, with some not included. Altogether fewer than 140,000 clones are present, about 84% being singletons, with the ten largest covering 2% to 3%. This sample is part of a study of radiotherapy plus CTLA-4 blockade in lung cancer. This chain links TRBV5-1 with TRBJ1-5; a possible D gene is TRBD1 (5 bases). Sequenced here: peripheral blood, sampled from a patient treated with radiotherapy plus ipilimumab. The TCR originated in a human donor with non-small cell lung cancer that progressed on radiotherapy plus ipilimumab. Some clones in this sample may be carry-over from other donors' samples. CDR3: CASSLDDSQPQHF. For the CDR3, the DNA is TGCGCCAGCAGCTTGGATGACAGTCAGCCCCAGCATTTT.